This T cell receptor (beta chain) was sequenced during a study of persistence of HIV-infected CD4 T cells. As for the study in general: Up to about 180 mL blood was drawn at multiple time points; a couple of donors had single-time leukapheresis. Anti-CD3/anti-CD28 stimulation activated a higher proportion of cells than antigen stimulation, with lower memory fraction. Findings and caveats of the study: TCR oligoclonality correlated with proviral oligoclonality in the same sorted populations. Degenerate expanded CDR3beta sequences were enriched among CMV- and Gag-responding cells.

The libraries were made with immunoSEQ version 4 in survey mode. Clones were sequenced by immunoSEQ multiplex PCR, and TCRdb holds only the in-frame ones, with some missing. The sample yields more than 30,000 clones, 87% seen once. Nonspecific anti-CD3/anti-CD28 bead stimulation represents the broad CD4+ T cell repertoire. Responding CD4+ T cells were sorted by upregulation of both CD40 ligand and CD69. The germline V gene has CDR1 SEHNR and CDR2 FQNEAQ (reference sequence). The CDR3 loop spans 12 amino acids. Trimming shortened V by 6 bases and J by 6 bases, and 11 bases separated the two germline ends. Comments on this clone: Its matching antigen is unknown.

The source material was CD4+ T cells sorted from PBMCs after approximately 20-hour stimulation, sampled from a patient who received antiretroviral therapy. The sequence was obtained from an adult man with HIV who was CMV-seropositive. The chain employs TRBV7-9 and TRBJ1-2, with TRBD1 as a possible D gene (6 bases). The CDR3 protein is CASSKNRDGYTF. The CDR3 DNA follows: TGTGCCAGCAGTAAAAACAGGGATGGCTACACCTTC.